Shown below are 27 T cell receptor beta chains from a single sample sequenced in a study of PD-1 blockade in classical Hodgkin lymphoma. Time point reported: cycle 4 day 1 (C4D1), after 6 weeks of nivolumab. Every single patient, without exception, relapsed after autologous stem cell transplantation, and brentuximab vedotin exposure varied. Negative selection with magnetic separation was used to purify CD4+ T cells from thawed PBMCs. Sequencing was performed with immunoSEQ multiplex PCR; in TCRdb, only in-frame clones are kept and a portion is missing. Of around 25,000 clones detected, roughly 80% appear once; the ten largest clones hold about 3.4%. The material sequenced was CD4+ T cells from blood, taken before the fourth cycle of nivolumab. The receptor source for this set is a human donor with classical Hodgkin lymphoma.

The chain recombines TRBV6-1 with TRBJ1-5, with D perhaps TRBD1 (5 bases). TRBJ1-3 matches the DNA end more closely, so the J call is doubtful. Germline V gives CDR1 MNHNS, CDR2 SASEGT. The CDR3 spans 12 residues. CDR3 protein: CASSASLSGIYF. CDR3 DNA sequence: TGTGCCAGCAGTGCCTCCCTCTCAGGGATATATTTT.

This chain connects TRBV5-6 to TRBJ1-6, with 9 bases matching TRBD1. Germline V gives CDR1 SGHDT, CDR2 YYEEEE. V dropped 0 bases and J dropped 7; count of bases not matched to a gene: 2. This CDR3 spans 15 amino acids. The CDR3: CASSLVGQGNSPLHF. CDR3 nucleotides: TGTGCCAGCAGCTTGGTTGGACAGGGGAATTCACCCCTCCACTTT.

The chain joins TRBV9 to TRBJ2-5; TRBD2 might be the D (6 bases). The V gene lost 4 bases and the J gene lost 1 base, with 11 bases spanning the gap. The germline CDR1 and CDR2 sequences are SGDLS and YYNGEE. The CDR3 contains 14 residues. Here the CDR3 reads CASSLGLPQETQYF. As DNA, the CDR3 is TGTGCCAGCAGCCTTGGACTACCCCAAGAGACCCAGTACTTC.

The J gene is TRBJ2-7, the V gene TRBV5-3; the D gene is possibly TRBD2 (6 bases). TRBV5-3 is sorted into the ORF group, with uncertain function. Trimming pared 4 bases from V and 5 bases from J, leaving 13 bases between. This CDR3 comprises 13 residues. CDR3 in DNA: TGTGCCAGAAGCCGCCGGGGAGGCCACGAGCAGTACTTC. It yields the protein CARSRRGGHEQYF.

The chain combines TRBV6-1 with TRBJ2-5; D not certain. Germline assignment: CDR1 MNHNS and CDR2 SASEGT. The CDR3 totals 15 residues. Trimming took 2 bases from V and 4 from J, leaving 14 bases between them. The DNA of the CDR3 is TGTGCCAGCAGTGAATTCCCCACCCCAGGAGAGACCCAGTACTTC. Encoded protein: CASSEFPTPGETQYF.

The V and J genes are TRBV6-5 and TRBJ1-6; D may be TRBD1 (6 bases). Trimming left V 6 bases short and J 7 bases short, with 13 bases between. In germline, CDR1 is MNHEY, CDR2 SVGAGI. The CDR3 length is 14 residues. CDR3 bases: TGTGCCAGCAGCAGGGGACGGCTAAATTCACCCCTCCACTTT. It codes for CASSRGRLNSPLHF.

The chain combines TRBV5-6 with TRBJ1-2; D not resolved. Trimming took off 0 bases at V and 2 bases at J, with 8 bases between the two ends. Germline lookup yields CDR1 SGHDT and CDR2 YYEEEE. The CDR3 runs 14 residues. CDR3: CASSLGQLNYGYTF. For the CDR3, the DNA is TGTGCCAGCAGCTTGGGGCAGCTCAACTATGGCTACACCTTC.

The chain combines TRBV6-1 with TRBJ2-6; a possible D gene is TRBD1 (6 bases). The CDR3 sequence is 17 residues long. Germline CDR1 and CDR2: MNHNS and SASEGT. Trimming removed 4 bases from V and 4 bases from J, with 17 bases in between. CDR3 residues: CASSADRLSSGANVLTF. The CDR3 region has the DNA TGTGCCAGCAGTGCAGACAGGCTATCGTCGGGGGCCAACGTCCTGACTTTC.

V is TRBV7-9 and J is TRBJ1-5; TRBD1 agrees at 7 bases. J lost 5 bases, V lost 4 bases, and 5 bases had no gene match. The germline gives CDR1 SEHNR, CDR2 FQNEAQ (reference sequence). This CDR3 is built from 14 residues. The CDR3 spells CASSSLTGHQPQHF. The DNA of the CDR3 is TGTGCCAGCAGCTCCCTGACAGGGCATCAGCCCCAGCATTTT.

The chain employs TRBV7-2 and TRBJ1-5; 9 bases fit TRBD1. Germline V CDR1 and CDR2: SGHTA, FQGNSA. The CDR3 contains 17 residues. V lost 5 bases, J lost 1 base, and 9 bases stayed unmatched. CDR3 amino acids: CASSPTTGGGSNQPQHF. Here the CDR3 DNA reads TGTGCCAGCAGCCCTACGACAGGGGGGGGGAGCAATCAGCCCCAGCATTTT.

This clone was counted once. The V gene is TRBV7-9, the J gene TRBJ2-1; a weak D match, TRBD2 (7 bases). The CDR3 extends over 15 amino acids. V lost 7 bases, J lost 2 bases, and 15 bases lay in between. CDR1 SEHNR and CDR2 FQNEAQ come from the germline V gene (reference sequence). CDR3 region: CASKLGGGAYNEQFF. The CDR3 coding sequence is TGTGCCAGCAAACTGGGCGGGGGCGCCTACAATGAGCAGTTCTTC.

This clone has just one count. The chain carries TRBV6-6 and TRBJ2-3; no firm D call. The germline V gene encodes CDR1 MNHNY and CDR2 SVGAGI (reference sequence). Trimming cost V 2 bases and J 6 bases, with 12 bases left between them. The CDR3 is made up of 14 amino acids. The chain's CDR3 is CASSYTDRWDTQYF. Here the CDR3 DNA reads TGTGCCAGCAGTTACACAGACCGCTGGGATACGCAGTATTTT.

The CDR3 is CASSLDAGNEQFF. CDR3 DNA sequence: TGTGCCAGCAGCTTGGATGCGGGGAATGAGCAGTTCTTC. V is TRBV5-6 and J is TRBJ2-1, with D perhaps matching TRBD2 (6 bases). Per the germline V gene, CDR1 is SGHDT and CDR2 is YYEEEE. V lost 0 bases and J lost 7, with 8 bases in between. The CDR3 consists of 13 residues.

This clone was picked up one time. This chain links TRBV6-5 with TRBJ2-2; D remains unclear. CDR3 length equals 13 residues. Trimming removed 5 bases from V and 0 bases from J, with 4 bases in between. Germline V gene lookup returns CDR1 MNHEY and CDR2 SVGAGI. CDR3 nucleotide sequence: TGTGCCAGCAGTAACCCGAACACCGGGGAGCTGTTTTTT. Residues: CASSNPNTGELFF.

This chain connects TRBV11-2 to TRBJ1-2; a weak D match, TRBD1 (5 bases). Trimming stripped 6 bases from V and 8 bases from J, with 13 bases between. Germline V gene lookup returns CDR1 SGHAT and CDR2 FQNNGV. The CDR3 spans 12 residues. The chain's CDR3 is CASSPQGYGYTF. CDR3 bases: TGTGCCAGCAGTCCCCAGGGCTACGGCTACACCTTC.

V gene TRBV27 combines with J gene TRBJ1-2, with no clear D. This CDR3 comprises 14 residues. Between the trimmed V and J ends, which lost 2 bases and 4 bases, there was a span of 11 bases. CDR1 and CDR2 (germline): MNHEY, SMNVEV (reference sequence). CDR3 region: CASSLTGFGYGYTF. The CDR3 nucleotides read TGTGCCAGCAGTTTAACGGGATTCGGCTATGGCTACACCTTC.

In its sample, this clone was seen a few times. The genes are TRBV6-5 and TRBJ1-6, with no clear D. This CDR3 has 16 residues. Germline V CDR1 and CDR2: MNHEY, SVGAGI. V shed 2 bases and J shed 6 bases, with 14 bases lying between them. In DNA form, the CDR3 reads TGTGCCAGCAGTTACGAGCGGTACGCGACTAATTCACCCCTCCACTTT. It codes for CASSYERYATNSPLHF.

This clone was detected only a few times. Additional DNA sequences in this sample encode the identical CDR3. The chain has TRBV9 and TRBJ1-1; D is uncertain. Trimming stripped 1 base from V and 2 bases from J, with 9 bases between. CDR3 length: 14 amino acids. Germline V gives CDR1 SGDLS, CDR2 YYNGEE. This CDR3 is CASSVRTENTEAFF. CDR3 coding DNA: TGTGCCAGCAGCGTAAGAACAGAAAACACTGAAGCTTTCTTT. The full variable domain, rest sourced from reference TRBV9 and TRBJ1-1, is DSGVTQTPKHLITATGQRVTLRCSPRSGDLSVYWYQQSLDQGLQFLIQYYNGEERAKGNILERFSAQQFPDLHSELNLSSLELGDSALYFCASSVRTENTEAFFGQGTRLTVV.

V and J are TRBV27 and TRBJ2-3, with 13 bases fitting TRBD2. Germline loops: CDR1 MNHEY, CDR2 SMNVEV (reference sequence). CDR3 length: 16 amino acids. The trim removed 3 bases at V and 2 bases at J, leaving 2 bases unmatched. The CDR3 sequence: CASSFTSGGATDTQYF. CDR3 nucleotides: TGTGCCAGCAGTTTCACTAGCGGGGGGGCCACAGATACGCAGTATTTT.

The chain couples TRBV7-2 to TRBJ1-2; 8 nucleotides align to TRBD1. The CDR3 is 16 residues long. Germline V gene lookup returns CDR1 SGHTA and CDR2 FQGNSA. V lost 2 bases, J lost 3 bases, and 8 bases stayed unmatched. CDR3 DNA: TGTGCCAGCAGCTTATTCCCGGACAGGGACTACTATGGCTACACCTTC. Translation gives CASSLFPDRDYYGYTF.

The table lists this clone with a few counts. This chain joins TRBV6-1 and TRBJ1-2; D is possibly TRBD1 (5 bases). Trimming removed 4 bases from V and 4 bases from J, with 13 bases in between. The germline V gene encodes CDR1 MNHNS and CDR2 SASEGT. The CDR3 has 14 amino acids. This CDR3 is CASSGGPTTYGYTF. CDR3 sequence (DNA): TGTGCCAGCAGTGGGGGACCTACCACCTATGGCTACACCTTC.

The rearrangement joins TRBV6-1 to TRBJ1-2, with D possibly matching TRBD1 (5 bases). This CDR3 has 14 amino acids. The germline gives CDR1 MNHNS, CDR2 SASEGT. V lost 4 bases and J lost 8, with 17 bases in between. The CDR3 loop reads CASSVGTRHQGYTF. CDR3 DNA sequence: TGTGCCAGCAGTGTAGGGACCAGACATCAGGGCTACACCTTC.

CDR3 DNA: TGTGCCAGCAGCTCCATCCGGGACACCCCTCTATCTCGCACCTTC. This codes for CASSSIRDTPLSRTF. The V call is TRBV7-9, the J call TRBJ1-2, with D perhaps matching TRBD1 (6 bases). The CDR3 sequence is 15 residues long. V was trimmed by 4 bases and J by 13 bases, leaving 25 bases between them. CDR1 is SEHNR, CDR2 FQNEAQ, per germline (reference sequence).

The sample holds a few counts of this clone. This chain connects TRBV21-1 to TRBJ1-1; the listed D gene, TRBD1, was not tested against the DNA. TRBV21-1 is an annotated pseudogene. The CDR3 sequence is 15 residues long. The CDR3 bases are TGTGCCAGCAGCACGGGACAGGGTTTGAACACTGAAGCTTTCTTT. Protein sequence: CASSTGQGLNTEAFF.

Notes on this clone: Other DNA sequences in the same sample also yield this CDR3. V is TRBV7-9 and J is TRBJ1-2; D gene ambiguous. The CDR3 spans 12 residues. The V end lost 6 bases, the J end lost 2 bases, and 7 bases lay between the germline ends. Germline V gene lookup returns CDR1 SEHNR and CDR2 FQNEAQ (reference sequence). The CDR3 spells CASSRENYGYTF. The CDR3 DNA sequence: TGTGCCAGCAGTCGGGAGAACTATGGCTACACCTTC.

This clone was found a few times. This chain links TRBV19 with TRBJ1-5, with 7 bases identical to TRBD1. The CDR3 extends over 14 amino acids. CDR1 and CDR2 (germline): LNHDA, SQIVND (reference sequence). J lost 5 bases, V lost 3 bases, and 4 bases had no gene match. The CDR3 DNA reads as TGTGCCAGTAGTATTCAGGGGGTAGATCAGCCCCAGCATTTT. Translated: CASSIQGVDQPQHF.

This clone was recorded a few times. The chain uses TRBV7-2 and TRBJ2-6; perhaps TRBD1 as D (5 bases). This CDR3 has 16 amino acids. The germline CDR1 and CDR2 sequences are SGHTA and FQGNSA. Deletions cut 2 bases from V and 2 bases from J, with 10 bases between. CDR3 bases: TGTGCCAGCAGCTTAAGGCAGGGTGCTGGGGCCAACGTCCTGACTTTC. This encodes CASSLRQGAGANVLTF.